These T cell receptor beta chains were read from a single sample in a study of beta chain features in type 1 diabetes. Clones were sequenced by immunoSEQ multiplex PCR, and TCRdb holds only the in-frame ones, with some missing. The top ten hold 0.02% to 0.03% of the sample, which has 900,000 or so clones, under 20% seen once. The specimen sequenced was naive CD4+ T cells from blood. All receptors derive from a young woman in good health. Both conserved end residues are part of each CDR3. Each record gives: D gene, clone size, V gene, J gene, CDR3 protein, CDR3 DNA. The D gene is left open where the match is weak. For some rows the clone size is stated as once, few or many, or as a class when expanded; others skip it.

D: NA
size: few
V: TRBV4-2
J: TRBJ1-2
CDR3: CASSQEAGAFYGYTF
DNA: TGTGCCAGCAGCCAGGAAGCCGGGGCATTCTATGGCTACACCTTC

D: NA
size: many
V: TRBV21-1
J: TRBJ2-1
CDR3: CASSTEQFF
DNA: TGTGCCAGCTCGACGGAGCAGTTCTTC

D: TRBD1
size: few
V: TRBV28
J: TRBJ1-5
CDR3: CASSPPGRGRPDQPQHF
DNA: TGTGCCAGCAGCCCGCCGGGCAGGGGGCGACCGGACCAGCCCCAGCATTTT

D: NA
size: NA
V: TRBV18
J: TRBJ2-7
CDR3: CASSPRQSYEQYF
DNA: TGTGCCAGCTCACCAAGACAAAGCTACGAGCAGTACTTC

D: NA
size: few
V: TRBV9
J: TRBJ2-1
CDR3: CASSRNAWGEQFF
DNA: TGTGCCAGCAGCAGAAATGCCTGGGGCGAGCAGTTCTTC

D: NA
size: NA
V: TRBV7-9
J: TRBJ2-5
CDR3: CASSLGLVSQETQYF
DNA: TGTGCCAGCAGCTTAGGGCTAGTAAGCCAAGAGACCCAGTACTTC

D: NA
size: NA
V: TRBV6-6
J: TRBJ2-7
CDR3: CASTLNPGHPYEQYF
DNA: TGTGCCAGCACCCTCAATCCGGGACACCCCTACGAGCAGTACTTC

D: TRBD1
size: few
V: TRBV2
J: TRBJ2-7
CDR3: CASSAGTGNRNAQYF
DNA: TGTGCCAGCAGTGCCGGGACAGGGAATCGGAATGCGCAGTACTTC

D: NA
size: NA
V: TRBV2
J: TRBJ1-5
CDR3: CASSGLKNQPQHF
DNA: TGTGCCAGCAGTGGCCTGAAAAATCAGCCCCAGCATTTT

D: NA
size: NA
V: TRBV7-9
J: TRBJ2-7
CDR3: CASTTAGAGTSYEQYF
DNA: TGTGCCAGCACCACTGCCGGGGCGGGAACCTCCTACGAGCAGTACTTC

D: TRBD2
size: few
V: TRBV27
J: TRBJ2-2
CDR3: CASSPGGSNTGELFF
DNA: TGTGCCAGCAGTCCGGGGGGTTCGAACACCGGGGAGCTGTTTTTT

D: NA
size: few
V: TRBV7-9
J: TRBJ2-7
CDR3: CASSLGRDSSYEQYF
DNA: TGTGCCAGCAGCTTAGGGCGGGATAGCTCCTACGAGCAGTACTTC

D: TRBD1
size: few
V: TRBV28
J: TRBJ2-7
CDR3: CASSGQGAYEQYF
DNA: TGTGCCAGCAGCGGACAGGGGGCCTACGAGCAGTACTTC

D: NA
size: NA
V: TRBV6-5
J: TRBJ1-2
CDR3: CASSYSGRGYTF
DNA: TGTGCCAGCAGTTACTCAGGACGTGGCTACACCTTC

D: NA
size: few
V: TRBV7-9
J: TRBJ1-5
CDR3: CASSLSSNQPQHF
DNA: TGTGCCAGCAGCTTAAGTAGCAATCAGCCCCAGCATTTT

D: NA
size: NA
V: TRBV6-5
J: TRBJ1-3
CDR3: CASSSRSVSGNTIYF
DNA: TGTGCCAGCAGTTCGCGCAGCGTCTCTGGAAACACCATATATTTT

D: NA
size: NA
V: TRBV5-6
J: TRBJ1-3
CDR3: CASSFGSGNTIYF
DNA: TGTGCCAGCAGCTTCGGCTCTGGAAACACCATATATTTT

D: NA
size: NA
V: TRBV5-1
J: TRBJ2-2
CDR3: CASSLRQGTGELFF
DNA: TGCGCCAGCAGCTTACGTCAGGGGACCGGGGAGCTGTTTTTT

D: NA
size: NA
V: TRBV10-3
J: TRBJ2-2
CDR3: CATNDPDPNTGELFF
DNA: TGTGCCACTAATGATCCCGATCCGAACACCGGGGAGCTGTTTTTT

D: NA
size: NA
V: TRBV9
J: TRBJ2-3
CDR3: CASSVSRSTDTQYF
DNA: TGTGCCAGCAGCGTTAGCAGAAGCACAGATACGCAGTATTTT

D: NA
size: NA
V: TRBV15
J: TRBJ2-7
CDR3: CATSRSSYEQYF
DNA: TGTGCCACCAGCCGAAGCTCCTACGAGCAGTACTTC

D: TRBD1
size: few
V: TRBV28
J: TRBJ2-7
CDR3: CASSLYGTGGGHEQYF
DNA: TGTGCCAGCAGTTTGTATGGGACAGGGGGAGGTCACGAGCAGTACTTC

D: NA
size: few
V: TRBV7-6
J: TRBJ2-2
CDR3: CASSFGVTGELFF
DNA: TGTGCCAGCAGCTTCGGGGTCACCGGGGAGCTGTTTTTT

D: NA
size: NA
V: TRBV7-2
J: TRBJ2-3
CDR3: CASSPNQGGADTQYF
DNA: TGTGCCAGCAGCCCCAATCAGGGTGGAGCAGATACGCAGTATTTT

D: NA
size: NA
V: TRBV21-1
J: TRBJ2-7
CDR3: CASSRGGQGWYEQYF
DNA: TGTGCCAGCAGCAGAGGAGGACAGGGCTGGTACGAGCAGTACTTC

D: TRBD1
size: few
V: TRBV7-2
J: TRBJ1-1
CDR3: CASATQGGTEAFF
DNA: TGTGCCAGCGCAACACAGGGGGGGACTGAAGCTTTCTTT

D: TRBD1
size: NA
V: TRBV7-3
J: TRBJ2-3
CDR3: CASSLRDRVTDTQYF
DNA: TGTGCCAGCAGCTTACGGGACAGGGTGACAGATACGCAGTATTTT

D: NA
size: NA
V: TRBV11-1
J: TRBJ1-1
CDR3: CASSSEPGNTEALF
DNA: TGTGCCAGCAGCTCAGAACCAGGGAACACTGAAGCTCTCTTT

D: NA
size: NA
V: TRBV5-1
J: TRBJ1-1
CDR3: CASRWPSPGGEAFF
DNA: TGCGCCAGCAGGTGGCCCTCCCCGGGGGGTGAAGCTTTCTTT

D: NA
size: NA
V: TRBV23-1
J: TRBJ2-7
CDR3: CASRTLDRGSSYEQYF
DNA: TGCGCCAGCCGAACCCTGGATAGGGGGTCTTCCTACGAGCAGTACTTC

D: NA
size: few
V: TRBV4-2
J: TRBJ2-7
CDR3: CASSQAGAAEQYF
DNA: TGTGCCAGCAGCCAAGCAGGGGCCGCGGAGCAGTACTTC

D: NA
size: NA
V: TRBV7-2
J: TRBJ1-2
CDR3: CASSFLQSRYTF
DNA: TGTGCCAGCAGCTTTCTGCAGTCCCGATACACCTTC

D: NA
size: few
V: TRBV5-6
J: TRBJ1-5
CDR3: CASSLFAGNQPQHF
DNA: TGTGCCAGCAGCTTGTTCGCAGGGAATCAGCCCCAGCATTTT

D: NA
size: NA
V: TRBV7-6
J: TRBJ2-2
CDR3: CASSFGDGELFF
DNA: TGTGCCAGCAGCTTTGGAGACGGGGAGCTGTTTTTT

D: NA
size: NA
V: TRBV7-2
J: TRBJ2-5
CDR3: CASSAGAQETQYF
DNA: TGTGCCAGCAGCGCCGGGGCTCAAGAGACCCAGTACTTC

D: TRBD2
size: NA
V: TRBV28
J: TRBJ2-1
CDR3: CASIPERGEQFF
DNA: TGTGCCAGCATCCCAGAGCGGGGTGAGCAGTTCTTC

D: NA
size: NA
V: TRBV4-3
J: TRBJ2-7
CDR3: CASSQDVPPGGEQYF
DNA: TGCGCCAGCAGCCAAGACGTCCCCCCCGGGGGCGAGCAGTACTTC

D: NA
size: few
V: TRBV18
J: TRBJ2-1
CDR3: CASSPGLYNEQFF
DNA: TGTGCCAGCTCACCGGGACTCTACAATGAGCAGTTCTTC

D: NA
size: NA
V: TRBV15
J: TRBJ2-7
CDR3: CATSRGAWGEQYF
DNA: TGTGCCACCAGCAGAGGGGCTTGGGGTGAGCAGTACTTC

D: NA
size: NA
V: TRBV5-1
J: TRBJ2-5
CDR3: CASSSSVQETQYF
DNA: TGCGCCAGCAGCTCGTCGGTGCAAGAGACCCAGTACTTC